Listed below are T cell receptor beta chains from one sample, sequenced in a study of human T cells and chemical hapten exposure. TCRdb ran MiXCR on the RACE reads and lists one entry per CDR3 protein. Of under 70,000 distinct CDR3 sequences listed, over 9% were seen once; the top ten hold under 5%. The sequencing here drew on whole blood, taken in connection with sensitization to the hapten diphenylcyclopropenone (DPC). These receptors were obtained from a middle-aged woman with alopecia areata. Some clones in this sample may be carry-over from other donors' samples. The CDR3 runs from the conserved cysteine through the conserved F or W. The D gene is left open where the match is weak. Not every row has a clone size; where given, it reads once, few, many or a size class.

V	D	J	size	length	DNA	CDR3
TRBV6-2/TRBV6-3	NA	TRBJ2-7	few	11	TGTGCCAGCGAAGGGGCGCGGGAGCAGTACTTC	CASEGAREQYF
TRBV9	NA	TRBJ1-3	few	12	TGTGCCAGCAGCGCCCAGGGAAACACCATATATTTT	CASSAQGNTIYF
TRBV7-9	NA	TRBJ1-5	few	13	TGTGCCAGCAGCCCCGGGGGGGATCAGCCCCAGCATTTT	CASSPGGDQPQHF
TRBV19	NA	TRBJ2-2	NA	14	TGTGCCAGTAGTAGGAAGGGGGTGTCCGGGGAGCTGTTTTTT	CASSRKGVSGELFF
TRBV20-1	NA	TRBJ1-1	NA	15	TGCAGTGCTAGGGATAGCTCAGCCAGAGGGACTGAAGCTTTCTTT	CSARDSSARGTEAFF
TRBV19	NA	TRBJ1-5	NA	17	TGTGCCAGTAGTATGGACCGGACAGCTCTGCGGGAACAGCCCCAGCATTTT	CASSMDRTALREQPQHF
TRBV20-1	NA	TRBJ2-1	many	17	TGCAGTGCTAGAGATTGGTCGACGGAGGGCTCCTACAATGAGCAGTTCTTC	CSARDWSTEGSYNEQFF
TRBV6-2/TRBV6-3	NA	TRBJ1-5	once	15	TGTGCCAGCACCCAAAGGGGCAGGGGCCCTCAGCCCCAGCATTTT	CASTQRGRGPQPQHF
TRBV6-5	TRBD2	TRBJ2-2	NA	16	TGTGCCAGCACGGGCCTAGCGGGGGGGAACACCGGGGAGCTGTTTTTT	CASTGLAGGNTGELFF
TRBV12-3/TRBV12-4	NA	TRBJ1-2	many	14	TGTGCCAGCAGTAGCACCGGACTCAACTATGGCTACACCTTC	CASSSTGLNYGYTF
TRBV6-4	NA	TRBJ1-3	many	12	TGTGTTTGGACAGTCTCTGGAAACACCATATATTTT	CVWTVSGNTIYF
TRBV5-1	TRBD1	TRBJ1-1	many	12	TGCGCCAGCAGCCCCGGACAGGGTAGAGCTTTCTTT	CASSPGQGRAFF
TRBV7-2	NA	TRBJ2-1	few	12	TGTGCCAGCGCGTCTACAGGGAATGAGCAGTTCTTC	CASASTGNEQFF
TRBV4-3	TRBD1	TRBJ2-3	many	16	TGCGCCAGCAGCCAAGATCTAGGGGGCCCCACAGATACGCAGTATTTT	CASSQDLGGPTDTQYF
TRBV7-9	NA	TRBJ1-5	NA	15	TGTGCCAGCAGCGCACTGCCGGACAAATCAGGGCCCCAGCATTTT	CASSALPDKSGPQHF
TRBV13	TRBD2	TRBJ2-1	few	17	TGTGCCAGCAGCTTCCTCTTACTAGCGGGACGGGGGAATGAGCAGTTCTTC	CASSFLLLAGRGNEQFF
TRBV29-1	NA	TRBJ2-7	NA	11	TGCAGCGTTGTCGCCGGGTACGAGCAGTACTTC	CSVVAGYEQYF
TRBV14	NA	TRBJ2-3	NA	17	TGTGCCAGCAGCCAAGTTCTCGGGCTAGCTAGCACAGATACGCAGTATTTT	CASSQVLGLASTDTQYF
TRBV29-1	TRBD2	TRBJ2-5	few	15	TGCAGCGTTGAAGGGACTAGTCTGGTTTCGGAGACCCAGTACTTC	CSVEGTSLVSETQYF
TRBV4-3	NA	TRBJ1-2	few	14	TGCGCCAGCAGCCAAGTCGGACAGATCAGGGGCTACACCTTC	CASSQVGQIRGYTF
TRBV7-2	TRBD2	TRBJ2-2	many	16	TGTGCCAGCAGCTTACTGGGACTAGCGGGGACCGGGGAGCTGTTTTTT	CASSLLGLAGTGELFF
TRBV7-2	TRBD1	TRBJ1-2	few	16	TGTGCCAGCAGCTCAAGAACGACAGGGGGCATCTATGGCTACACCTTC	CASSSRTTGGIYGYTF
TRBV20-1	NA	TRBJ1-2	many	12	TGCAGTGCCATGCCGCGCGTCTTGGGCTACACCTTC	CSAMPRVLGYTF
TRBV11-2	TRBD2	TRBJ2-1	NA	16	TGTGCCAGCAGCTTGGGACTAGCGGGAGGGGCCCATGAGCAGTTCTTC	CASSLGLAGGAHEQFF
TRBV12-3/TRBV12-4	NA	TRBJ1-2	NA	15	TGTGCCAGCAGTATCTCGCTAGGGGGGGACTATGGCTACACCTTC	CASSISLGGDYGYTF
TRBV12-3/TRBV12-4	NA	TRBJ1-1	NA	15	TGTGCCAGCAGTTTGGCCGGGGGCCGGAACACTGAAGCTTTCTTT	CASSLAGGRNTEAFF
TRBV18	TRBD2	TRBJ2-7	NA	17	TGTGCCAGCTCATCCCTTCCGGGGACTAGCGGGAGTTACGAGCAGTACTTC	CASSSLPGTSGSYEQYF
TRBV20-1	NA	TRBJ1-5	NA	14	TGCAGTGCTAGTGCAGGGGTGACTAATCAGCCCCAGCATTTT	CSASAGVTNQPQHF
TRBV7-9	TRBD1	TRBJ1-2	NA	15	TGTGCCAGCAGGACAACCGGGACAGAATTCTATGGCTACACCTTC	CASRTTGTEFYGYTF
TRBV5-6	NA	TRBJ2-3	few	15	TGTGCCAGCAGCTTGGCCGTCGGGAGCACAGATACGCAGTATTTT	CASSLAVGSTDTQYF
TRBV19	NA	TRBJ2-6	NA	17	TGTGCCAGTAGTATGGGGCCGAGGCGCTCTGGGGCCAACGTCCTGACTTTC	CASSMGPRRSGANVLTF